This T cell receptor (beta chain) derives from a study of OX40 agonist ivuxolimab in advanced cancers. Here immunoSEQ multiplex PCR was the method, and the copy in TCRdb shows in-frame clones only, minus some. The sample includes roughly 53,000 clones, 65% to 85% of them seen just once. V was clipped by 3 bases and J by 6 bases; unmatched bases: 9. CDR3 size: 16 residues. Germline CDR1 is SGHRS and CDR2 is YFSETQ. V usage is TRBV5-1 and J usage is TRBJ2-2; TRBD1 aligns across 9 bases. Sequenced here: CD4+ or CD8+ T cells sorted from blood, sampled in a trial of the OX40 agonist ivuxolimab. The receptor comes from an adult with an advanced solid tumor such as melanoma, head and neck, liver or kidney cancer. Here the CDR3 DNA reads TGCGCCAGCAGCTCCTCGGGACAGGGAGGAGCCGGGGAGCTGTTTTTT. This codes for CASSSSGQGGAGELFF. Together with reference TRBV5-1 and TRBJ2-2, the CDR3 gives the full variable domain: KAGVTQTPRYLIKTRGQQVTLSCSPISGHRSVSWYQQTPGQGLQFLFEYFSETQRNKGNFPGRFSGRQFSNSRSEMNVSTLELGDSALYLCASSSSGQGGAGELFFGEGSRLTVL.